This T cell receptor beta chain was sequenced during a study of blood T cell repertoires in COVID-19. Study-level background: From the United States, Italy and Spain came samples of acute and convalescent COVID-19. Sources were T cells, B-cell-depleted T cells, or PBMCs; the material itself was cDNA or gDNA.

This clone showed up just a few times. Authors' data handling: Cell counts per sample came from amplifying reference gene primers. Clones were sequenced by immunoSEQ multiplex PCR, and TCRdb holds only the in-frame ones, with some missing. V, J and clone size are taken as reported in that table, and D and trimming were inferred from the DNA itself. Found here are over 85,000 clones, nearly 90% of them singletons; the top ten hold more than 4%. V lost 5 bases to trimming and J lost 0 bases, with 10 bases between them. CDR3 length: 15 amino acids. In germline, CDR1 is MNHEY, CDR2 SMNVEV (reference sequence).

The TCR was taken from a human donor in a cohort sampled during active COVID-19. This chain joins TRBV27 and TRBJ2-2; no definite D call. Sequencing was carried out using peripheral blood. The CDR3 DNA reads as TGTGCCAGCAGTCGAGACTCCGCGAACACCGGGGAGCTGTTTTTT. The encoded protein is CASSRDSANTGELFF.